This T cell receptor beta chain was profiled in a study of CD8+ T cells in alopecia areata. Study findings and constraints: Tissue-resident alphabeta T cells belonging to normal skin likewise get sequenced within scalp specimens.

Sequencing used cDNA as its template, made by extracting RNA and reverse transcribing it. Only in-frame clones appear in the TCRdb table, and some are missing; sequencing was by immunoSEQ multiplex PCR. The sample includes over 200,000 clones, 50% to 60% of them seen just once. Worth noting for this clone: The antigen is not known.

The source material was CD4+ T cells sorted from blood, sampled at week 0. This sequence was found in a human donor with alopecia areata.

CDR3 in DNA: TGTGCCAGCAGCTCTGGACTAGTCGCCAATGAGCAGTTCTTC. Protein sequence: CASSSGLVANEQFF. The chain uses TRBV9 and TRBJ2-1, with TRBD2 matching over 7 bases. Germline V CDR1 and CDR2: SGDLS, YYNGEE. The CDR3 has 14 residues. J was trimmed by 6 bases and V by 4 bases; bases with no gene match: 7. The complete variable domain, with remaining parts taken from reference TRBV9 and TRBJ2-1, reads DSGVTQTPKHLITATGQRVTLRCSPRSGDLSVYWYQQSLDQGLQFLIQYYNGEERAKGNILERFSAQQFPDLHSELNLSSLELGDSALYFCASSSGLVANEQFFGPGTRLTVL.